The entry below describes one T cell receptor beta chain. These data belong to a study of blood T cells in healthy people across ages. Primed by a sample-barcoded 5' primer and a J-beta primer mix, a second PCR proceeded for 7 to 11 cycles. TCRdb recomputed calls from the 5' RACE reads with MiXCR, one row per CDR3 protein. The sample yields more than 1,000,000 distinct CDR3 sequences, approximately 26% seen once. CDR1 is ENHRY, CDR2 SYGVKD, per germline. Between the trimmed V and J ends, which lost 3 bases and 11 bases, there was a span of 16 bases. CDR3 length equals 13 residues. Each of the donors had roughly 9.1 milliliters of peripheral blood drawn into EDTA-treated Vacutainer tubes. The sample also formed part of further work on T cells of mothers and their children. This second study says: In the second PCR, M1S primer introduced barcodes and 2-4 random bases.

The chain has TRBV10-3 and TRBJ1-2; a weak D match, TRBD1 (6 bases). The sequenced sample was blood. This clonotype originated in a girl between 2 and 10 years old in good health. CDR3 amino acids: CAISDRQDDIYTF. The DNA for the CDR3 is TGTGCCATCAGTGACCGACAGGACGACATTTACACCTTC.